The rows below give T cell receptor beta chains drawn from one sample of a study of cytomegalovirus exposure and HLA in healthy donors. Sequenced by immunoSEQ multiplex PCR; TCRdb stores in-frame clones only, minus some. The data contain about 160,000 clones, approximately 70% of them seen just once; the ten biggest clones take up roughly 6.6%. Sequenced input: PBMCs. The receptors were gathered from a man in his forties in good health and CMV-seropositive. Both conserved end residues are part of each CDR3. The order of the fields is J gene, D gene, V gene, clone size, CDR3 DNA, CDR3 protein. A D gene is named only where the DNA matches it firmly. Clone sizes are given selectively: once, few, many, or a class where the clone is expanded.

>TRBJ2-3|-|TRBV9|-
TGTGCCAGCAGCTCCGAAATACCCGGGACACCAGAGGGCACAGATACGCAGTATTTT
CASSSEIPGTPEGTDTQYF
>TRBJ1-2|-|TRBV5-4|-
TGTGCCAGCAGCCCGGGGGAGGGAACATATGGCTACACCTTC
CASSPGEGTYGYTF
>TRBJ1-6|-|TRBV5-4|-
TGTGCCAGCAGCTCTCAGGGGAGCTCCTATAATTCACCCCTCCACTTT
CASSSQGSSYNSPLHF
>TRBJ2-7|TRBD1|TRBV6-5|-
TGTGCCAGCAGCACGGACAGGTCCTACGAGCAGTACTTC
CASSTDRSYEQYF
>TRBJ1-2|TRBD1|TRBV9|few
TGTGCCAGCAGCGGGGGGGCAGGGGGCGTCTATGGCTACACCTTC
CASSGGAGGVYGYTF
>TRBJ2-7|-|TRBV18|once
TGTGCCAGCTCACCAACAGGGTTCTCCTACGAGCAGTACTTC
CASSPTGFSYEQYF
>TRBJ2-5|-|TRBV12-2|once
TGTGCAAGTCGCTTAGCAGCCGAGGGACTAGCGGGCGCCAAAGAGACCCAGTACTTC
CASRLAAEGLAGAKETQYF
>TRBJ1-4|TRBD1|TRBV19|few
TGTGCCACGGGACAGGGAGGCGGAAAACTGTTTTTT
CATGQGGGKLFF
>TRBJ1-1|-|TRBV4-1|-
TGCGCCAGCAGCCAACCGTTGAACACTGAAGCTTTCTTT
CASSQPLNTEAFF
>TRBJ2-7|-|TRBV19|-
TGTGCCAGTAGTATATCCCGGGGGAACTCCTACGAGCAGTACTTC
CASSISRGNSYEQYF
>TRBJ2-7|TRBD1|TRBV7-8|-
TGTGCCAGCAGCCGTAGGGACAGGCAGGACGAGCAGTACTTC
CASSRRDRQDEQYF
>TRBJ1-2|-|TRBV5-1|-
TGTGCCAGCAGCTTGGTGGGGGGTAGCTATGGCTACACCTTC
CASSLVGGSYGYTF
>TRBJ2-3|-|TRBV5-5|-
TGTGCCAGCGGCCGGGACTTCTACACAGATACGCAGTATTTT
CASGRDFYTDTQYF
>TRBJ1-5|TRBD1|TRBV15|-
TGTGCCACCAGCTGGACAGGGGGCAATCAGCCCCAGCATTTT
CATSWTGGNQPQHF
>TRBJ2-7|-|TRBV27|-
TGTGCCAGCAGTACCAGGGTTTCGGACGAGCAGTACTTC
CASSTRVSDEQYF
>TRBJ1-1|-|TRBV4-2|-
TGTGCCAGCAGCTCCGCGGGGGCGCGCACTGAAGCTTTCTTT
CASSSAGARTEAFF
>TRBJ2-2|TRBD1|TRBV5-1|-
TGCGCCAGCAGCCCAGGGGGCGCCACCGGGGAGCTGTTTTTT
CASSPGGATGELFF
>TRBJ2-7|-|TRBV6-5|-
TGTGCCAGCAGTTACGGGCCAAACTACGAGCAGTACTTC
CASSYGPNYEQYF
>TRBJ2-7|-|TRBV6-1|-
TGTGCCAGCAGTGGAGGGTGGACAGTAGGTACCGAGCAGTACTTC
CASSGGWTVGTEQYF
>TRBJ2-7|TRBD1|TRBV6-5|once
TGTGCCAGCAGTTACTCGTTGGGACAGAGCTCCTACGAGCAGTACTTC
CASSYSLGQSSYEQYF
>TRBJ2-7|-|TRBV4-1|-
TGCGCCAGCAGCCAAGACGGAGCGGCGAACTCCTACGAGCAGTACTTC
CASSQDGAANSYEQYF